This TCR beta chain was captured in a study of blood T cell repertoires in COVID-19. V trimming: 1 base; J trimming: 1 base; junction bases outside the gene matches: 4. In germline, CDR1 is LGHDT, CDR2 YNNKEL (reference sequence). This CDR3 spans 18 amino acids. Profiled with immunoSEQ multiplex PCR; TCRdb holds only in-frame clones, not every one. There are approximately 230,000 clones in the sample; 82% occur only once, and about 5.3% lies in the top ten. The genes are TRBV3-1 (or the pseudogene TRBV3-2) and TRBJ2-3; 14 positions match TRBD2. Specimen: peripheral blood. This TCR came from a woman of 80 years or more with active or convalescent COVID-19. CDR3 protein: CASSQGTGLAGGTDTQYF. CDR3 nucleotide sequence: TGTGCCAGCAGCCAAGGAACGGGACTAGCGGGGGGCACAGATACGCAGTATTTT.